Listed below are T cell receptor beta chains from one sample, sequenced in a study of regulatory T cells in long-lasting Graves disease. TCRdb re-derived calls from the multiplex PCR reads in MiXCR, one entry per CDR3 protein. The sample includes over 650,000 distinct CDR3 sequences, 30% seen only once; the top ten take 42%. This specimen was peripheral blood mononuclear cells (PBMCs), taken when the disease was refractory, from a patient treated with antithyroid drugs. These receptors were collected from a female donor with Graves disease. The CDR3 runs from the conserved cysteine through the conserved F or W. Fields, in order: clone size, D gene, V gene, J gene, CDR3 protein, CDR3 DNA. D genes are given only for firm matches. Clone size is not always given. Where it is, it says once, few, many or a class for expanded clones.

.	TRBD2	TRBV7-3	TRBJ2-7	CASSLGPAGFYEQYF	TGTGCCAGCAGCTTAGGGCCAGCGGGATTTTACGAGCAGTACTTC
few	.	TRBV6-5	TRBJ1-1	CASSYRSGWTEAFF	TGTGCCAGCAGTTATCGGTCGGGCTGGACTGAAGCTTTCTTT
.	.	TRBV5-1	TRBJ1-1	CASISGGTEAFF	TGTGCCAGCATCTCTGGGGGGACAGAAGCTTTCTTT
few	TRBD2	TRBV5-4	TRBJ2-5	CASSLPSFGASGQETQYF	TGTGCCAGCAGCTTGCCCTCATTCGGGGCTAGCGGCCAAGAGACCCAGTACTTC
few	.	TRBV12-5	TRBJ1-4	CASGLVQGSALDTAF	TGTGCTAGTGGTTTGGTACAGGGATCCGCACTGGATACCGCTTTT
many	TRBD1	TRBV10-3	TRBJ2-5	CAIRVPGQAKETQYF	TGTGCCATCAGAGTACCGGGACAGGCGAAAGAGACCCAGTACTTC
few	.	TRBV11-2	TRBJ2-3	CASRHTGDTQYF	TGTGCCAGCAGACACACAGGGGATACGCAGTATTTT
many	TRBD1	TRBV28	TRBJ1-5	CASTWTGVGNQPQHF	TGTGCCAGCACCTGGACAGGGGTAGGCAATCAGCCCCAGCATTTT
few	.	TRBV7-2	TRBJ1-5	CASSRRGGDQPQHF	TGTGCCAGCAGCCGGAGGGGTGGCGATCAGCCCCAGCATTTT
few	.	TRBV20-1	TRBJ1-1	CLARAGMNTEAFF	TGCCTGGCCCGGGCTGGCATGAACACTGAAGCTTTCTTT
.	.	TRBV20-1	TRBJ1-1	CSARGGDPGSEAFF	TGCAGTGCTAGGGGGGGGGACCCCGGCTCTGAAGCTTTCTTT
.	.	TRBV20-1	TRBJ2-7	CSARDRISGSSYEQYF	TGCAGTGCTAGAGATAGAATAAGCGGAAGCTCCTACGAGCAGTACTTC
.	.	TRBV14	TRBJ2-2	CASSQEQRDTARGTGELFF	TGTGCCAGCAGCCAAGAGCAGCGGGACACAGCAAGGGGCACCGGGGAGCTGTTTTTT